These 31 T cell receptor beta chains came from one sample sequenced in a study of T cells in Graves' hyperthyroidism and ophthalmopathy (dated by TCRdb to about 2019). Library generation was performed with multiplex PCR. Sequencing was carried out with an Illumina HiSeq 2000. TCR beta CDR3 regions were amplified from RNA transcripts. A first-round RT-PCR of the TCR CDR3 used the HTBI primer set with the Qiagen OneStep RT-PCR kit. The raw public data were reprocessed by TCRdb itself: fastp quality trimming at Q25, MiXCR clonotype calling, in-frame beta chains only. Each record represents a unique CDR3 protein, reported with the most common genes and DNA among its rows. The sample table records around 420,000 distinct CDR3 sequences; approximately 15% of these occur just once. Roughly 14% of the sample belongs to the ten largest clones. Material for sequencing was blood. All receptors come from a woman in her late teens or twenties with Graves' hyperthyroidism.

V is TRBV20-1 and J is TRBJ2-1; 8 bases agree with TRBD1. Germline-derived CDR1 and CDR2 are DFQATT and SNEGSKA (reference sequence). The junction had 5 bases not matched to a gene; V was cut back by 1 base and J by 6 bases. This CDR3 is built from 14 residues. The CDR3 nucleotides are TGCAGTGCTAGAGGACAGGGGATAGGCAATGAGCAGTTCTTC. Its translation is CSARGQGIGNEQFF.

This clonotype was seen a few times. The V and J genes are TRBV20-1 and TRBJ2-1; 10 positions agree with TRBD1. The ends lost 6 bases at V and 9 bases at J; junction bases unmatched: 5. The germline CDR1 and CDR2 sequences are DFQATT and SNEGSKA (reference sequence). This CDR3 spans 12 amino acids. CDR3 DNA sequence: TGCAGTGCAAGGACAGGGGGGATTGAGCAGTTCTTC. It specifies CSARTGGIEQFF.

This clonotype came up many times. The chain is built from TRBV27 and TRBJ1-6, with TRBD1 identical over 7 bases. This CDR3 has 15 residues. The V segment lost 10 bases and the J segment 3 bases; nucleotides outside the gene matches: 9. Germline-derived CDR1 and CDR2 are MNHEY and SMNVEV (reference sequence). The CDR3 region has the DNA TGTGCCACTAAGGACGGACAGGTCTATAATTCACCCCTCCACTTT. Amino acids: CATKDGQVYNSPLHF.

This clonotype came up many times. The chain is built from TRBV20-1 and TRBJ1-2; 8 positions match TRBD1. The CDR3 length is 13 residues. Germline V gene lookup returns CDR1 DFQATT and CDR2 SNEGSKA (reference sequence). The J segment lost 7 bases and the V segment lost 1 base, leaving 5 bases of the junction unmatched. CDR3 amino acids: CSARGQGFGGYTF. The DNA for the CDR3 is TGCAGTGCTAGAGGACAGGGGTTCGGTGGCTACACCTTC.

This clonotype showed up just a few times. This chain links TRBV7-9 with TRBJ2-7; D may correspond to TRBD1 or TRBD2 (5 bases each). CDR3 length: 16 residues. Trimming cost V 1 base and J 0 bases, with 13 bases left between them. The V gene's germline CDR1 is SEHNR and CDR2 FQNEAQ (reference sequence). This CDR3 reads CASSLGRGVSSYEQYF. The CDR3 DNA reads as TGTGCCAGCAGCTTAGGGAGAGGGGTAAGCTCCTACGAGCAGTACTTC.

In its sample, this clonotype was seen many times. The CDR3 is CASSQVDRDNYGYTF. Written as DNA, the CDR3 is TGTGCCAGCAGCCAAGTGGACAGGGACAACTATGGCTACACCTTC. This chain links TRBV4-2 with TRBJ1-2; 8 bases map to TRBD1. Unmatched junction bases numbered 3, after V lost 1 base and J lost 2 bases. Germline assignment: CDR1 LGHNA and CDR2 YNFKEQ. The CDR3 totals 15 residues.

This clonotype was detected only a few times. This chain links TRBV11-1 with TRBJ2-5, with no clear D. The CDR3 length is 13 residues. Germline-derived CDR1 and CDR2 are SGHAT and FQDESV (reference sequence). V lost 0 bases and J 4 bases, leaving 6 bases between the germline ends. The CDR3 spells CASSLAISETQYF. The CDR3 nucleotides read TGTGCCAGCAGCTTAGCGATATCAGAGACCCAGTACTTC.

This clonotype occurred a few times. The CDR3 sequence: CASSPGALTGFSNEKLFF. CDR3 sequence (DNA): TGCGCCAGCAGCCCAGGAGCTTTGACGGGCTTCTCTAATGAAAAACTGTTTTTT. The chain employs TRBV4-3 and TRBJ1-4; unclear D gene. The CDR3 covers 18 residues. CDR1 and CDR2 (germline): LGHNA, YSLEER. V gave up 4 bases and J gave up 3 bases, with 21 bases separating them.

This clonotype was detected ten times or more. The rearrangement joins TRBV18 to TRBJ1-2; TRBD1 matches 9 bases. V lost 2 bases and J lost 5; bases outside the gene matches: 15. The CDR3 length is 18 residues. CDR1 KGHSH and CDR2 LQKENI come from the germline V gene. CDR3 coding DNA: TGTGCCAGCTCACCAGCCCTCGGCCAACAGGGGGCTAGGTATGGCTACACCTTC. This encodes CASSPALGQQGARYGYTF.

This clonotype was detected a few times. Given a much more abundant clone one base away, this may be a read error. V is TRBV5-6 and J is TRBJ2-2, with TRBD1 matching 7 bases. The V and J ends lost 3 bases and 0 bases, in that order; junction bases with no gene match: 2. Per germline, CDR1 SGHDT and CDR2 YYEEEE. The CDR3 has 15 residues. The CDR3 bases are TGTGCCAGCAGCTACGACAGGGCGAACACCGGGGAGCTGTTTTTT. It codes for CASSYDRANTGELFF.

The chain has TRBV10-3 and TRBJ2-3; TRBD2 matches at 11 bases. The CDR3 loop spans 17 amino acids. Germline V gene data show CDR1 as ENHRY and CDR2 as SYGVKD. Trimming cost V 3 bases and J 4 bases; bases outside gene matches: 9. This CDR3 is CAISDPLAGEFADTQYF. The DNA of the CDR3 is TGTGCCATCAGTGACCCACTAGCGGGAGAGTTTGCAGATACGCAGTATTTT.

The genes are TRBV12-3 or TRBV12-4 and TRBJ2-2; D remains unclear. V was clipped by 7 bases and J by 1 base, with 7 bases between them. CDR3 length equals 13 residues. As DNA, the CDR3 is TGTGCCAGCAAGTGGGAGAACACCGGGGAGCTGTTTTTT. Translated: CASKWENTGELFF.

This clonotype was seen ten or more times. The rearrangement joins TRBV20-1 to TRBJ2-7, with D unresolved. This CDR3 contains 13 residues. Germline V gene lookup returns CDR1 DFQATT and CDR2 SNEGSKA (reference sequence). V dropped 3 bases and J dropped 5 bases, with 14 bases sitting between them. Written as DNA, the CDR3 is TGCAGTGCTAGCTCTCCCTCCAATAACGAGCAGTACTTC. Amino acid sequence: CSASSPSNNEQYF.

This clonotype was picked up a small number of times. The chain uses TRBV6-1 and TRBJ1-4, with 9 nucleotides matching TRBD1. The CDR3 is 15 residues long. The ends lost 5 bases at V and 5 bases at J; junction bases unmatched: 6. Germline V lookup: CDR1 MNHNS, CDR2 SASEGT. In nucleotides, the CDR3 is TGTGCCAGCAGTTCGGGACAGGGATTGAATGAAAAACTGTTTTTT. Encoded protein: CASSSGQGLNEKLFF.

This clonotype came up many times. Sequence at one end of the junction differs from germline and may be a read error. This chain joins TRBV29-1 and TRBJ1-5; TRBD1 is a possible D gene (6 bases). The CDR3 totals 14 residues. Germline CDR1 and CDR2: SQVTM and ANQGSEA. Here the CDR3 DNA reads TGCAGCGCAAACAGGGAAAGAGGCAAACAGCCCCAGCATTTT. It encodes CSANRERGKQPQHF.

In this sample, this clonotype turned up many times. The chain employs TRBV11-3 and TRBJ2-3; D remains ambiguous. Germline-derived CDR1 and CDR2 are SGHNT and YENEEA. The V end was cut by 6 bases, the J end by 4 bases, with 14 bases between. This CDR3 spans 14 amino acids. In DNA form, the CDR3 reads TGTGCCAGCAGTTCCTGGTTGCATGCAGATACGCAGTATTTT. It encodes CASSSWLHADTQYF.

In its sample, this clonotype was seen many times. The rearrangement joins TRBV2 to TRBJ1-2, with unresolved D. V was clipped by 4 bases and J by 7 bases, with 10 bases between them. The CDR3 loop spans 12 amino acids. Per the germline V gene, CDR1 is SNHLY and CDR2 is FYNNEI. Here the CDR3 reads CASSVTRSGYTF. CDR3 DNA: TGTGCCAGCAGTGTTACAAGGTCTGGCTACACCTTC.

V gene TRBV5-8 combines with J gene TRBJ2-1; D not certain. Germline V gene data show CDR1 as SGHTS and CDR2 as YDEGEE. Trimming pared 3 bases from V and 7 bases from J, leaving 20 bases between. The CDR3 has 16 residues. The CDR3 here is CASSSLSRGSWNEQFF. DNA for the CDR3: TGTGCCAGCAGCTCCCTTTCCCGCGGATCTTGGAATGAGCAGTTCTTC.

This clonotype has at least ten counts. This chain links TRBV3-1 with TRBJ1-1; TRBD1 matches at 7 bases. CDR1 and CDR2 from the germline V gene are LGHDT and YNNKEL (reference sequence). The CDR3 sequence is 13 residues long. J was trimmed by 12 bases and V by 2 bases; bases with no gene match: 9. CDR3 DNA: TGTGCCAGCAGCCAAAGCGGGGTCAGGGGGTCTTTCTTT. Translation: CASSQSGVRGSFF.

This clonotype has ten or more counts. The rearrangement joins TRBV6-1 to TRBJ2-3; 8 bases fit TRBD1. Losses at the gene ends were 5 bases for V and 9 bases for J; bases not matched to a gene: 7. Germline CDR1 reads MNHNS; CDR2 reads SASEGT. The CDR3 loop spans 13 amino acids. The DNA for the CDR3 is TGTGCCAGCAGTTACCCGGACAGGGTAACGCAGTATTTT. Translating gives CASSYPDRVTQYF.

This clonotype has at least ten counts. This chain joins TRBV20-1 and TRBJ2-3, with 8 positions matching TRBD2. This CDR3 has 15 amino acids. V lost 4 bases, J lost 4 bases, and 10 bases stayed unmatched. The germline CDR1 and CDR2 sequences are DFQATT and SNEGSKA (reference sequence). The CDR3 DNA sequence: TGCAGTGCTACGGGGCACACGGGAGGGCCAGATACGCAGTATTTT. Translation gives CSATGHTGGPDTQYF.

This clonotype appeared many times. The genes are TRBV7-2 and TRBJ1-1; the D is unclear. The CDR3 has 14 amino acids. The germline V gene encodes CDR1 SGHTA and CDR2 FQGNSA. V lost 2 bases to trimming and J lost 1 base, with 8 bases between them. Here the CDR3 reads CASSLREKNTEAFF. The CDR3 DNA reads TGTGCCAGCAGCTTAAGGGAGAAGAACACTGAAGCTTTCTTT.

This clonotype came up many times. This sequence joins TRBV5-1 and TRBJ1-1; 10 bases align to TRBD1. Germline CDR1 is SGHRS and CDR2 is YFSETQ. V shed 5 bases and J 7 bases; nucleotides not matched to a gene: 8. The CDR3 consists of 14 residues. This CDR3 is CASSPGTGASEAFF. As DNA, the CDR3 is TGCGCCAGCAGTCCCGGGACAGGGGCAAGTGAAGCTTTCTTT.

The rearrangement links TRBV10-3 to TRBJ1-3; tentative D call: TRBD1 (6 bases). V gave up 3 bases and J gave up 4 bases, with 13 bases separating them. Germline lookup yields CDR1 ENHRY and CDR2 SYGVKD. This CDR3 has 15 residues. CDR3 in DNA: TGTGCCATCAGTGACCCCAGGGGCTCCGGAAACACCATATATTTT. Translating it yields CAISDPRGSGNTIYF.

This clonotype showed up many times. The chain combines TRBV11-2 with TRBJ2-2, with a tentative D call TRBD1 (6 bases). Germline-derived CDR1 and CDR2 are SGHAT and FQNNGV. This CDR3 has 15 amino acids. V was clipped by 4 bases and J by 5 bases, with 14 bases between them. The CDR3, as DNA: TGTGCCAGCAGCTCATACAGGGTGCGAACCGGGGAGCTGTTTTTT. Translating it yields CASSSYRVRTGELFF.

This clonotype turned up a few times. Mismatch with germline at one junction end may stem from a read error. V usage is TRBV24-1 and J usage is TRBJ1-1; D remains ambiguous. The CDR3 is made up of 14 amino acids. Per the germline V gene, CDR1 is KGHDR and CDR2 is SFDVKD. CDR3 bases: TGTGCCACCAGTGATGGGCAGACGAACGCTGAAGCTTTCTTT. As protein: CATSDGQTNAEAFF.

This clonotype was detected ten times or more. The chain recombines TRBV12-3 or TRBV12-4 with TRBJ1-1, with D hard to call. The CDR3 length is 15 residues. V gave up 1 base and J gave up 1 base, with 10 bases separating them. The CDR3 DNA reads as TGTGCCAGCAGTTTAGGATGGGAGAGGAACACTGAAGCTTTCTTT. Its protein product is CASSLGWERNTEAFF.

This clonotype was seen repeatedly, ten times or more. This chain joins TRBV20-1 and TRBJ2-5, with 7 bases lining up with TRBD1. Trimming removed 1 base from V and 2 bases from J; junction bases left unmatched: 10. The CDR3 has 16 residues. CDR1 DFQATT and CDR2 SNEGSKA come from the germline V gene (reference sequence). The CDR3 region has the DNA TGCAGTGCTAGAGGTTATACGGGACAGAGACAAGAGACCCAGTACTTC. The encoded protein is CSARGYTGQRQETQYF.

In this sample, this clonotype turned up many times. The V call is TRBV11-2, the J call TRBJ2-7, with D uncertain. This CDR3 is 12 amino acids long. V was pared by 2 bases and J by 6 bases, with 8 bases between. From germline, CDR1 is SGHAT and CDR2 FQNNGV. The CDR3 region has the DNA TGTGCCAGCAGCTTAAGTTTTGGCGAGCAGTACTTC. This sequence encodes CASSLSFGEQYF.

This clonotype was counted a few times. This chain's CDR3 is CSAHTPGTGVEQYF. For the CDR3, the DNA is TGCAGTGCCCATACTCCCGGGACAGGGGTCGAGCAGTACTTC. The chain employs TRBV20-1 and TRBJ2-7; 10 nucleotides match TRBD1. The CDR3 has 14 amino acids. CDR1 is DFQATT and CDR2 is SNEGSKA in the germline V gene (reference sequence). Trimming took 6 bases from V and 6 from J; bases not matched to a gene: 11.

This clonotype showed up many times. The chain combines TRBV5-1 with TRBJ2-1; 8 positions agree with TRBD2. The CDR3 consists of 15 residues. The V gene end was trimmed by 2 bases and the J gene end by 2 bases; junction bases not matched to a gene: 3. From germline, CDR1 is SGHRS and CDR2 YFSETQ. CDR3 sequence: CASSFPGRAYNEQFF. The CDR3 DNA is TGCGCCAGCAGCTTCCCCGGGAGGGCCTACAATGAGCAGTTCTTC.